This record looks at one T cell receptor beta chain sequence and its context. Trimming removed 1 base from V and 7 bases from J, with 7 bases in between. Per the germline V gene, CDR1 is LGHDT and CDR2 is YNNKEL (reference sequence). The CDR3 is 12 residues long. TCRdb's copy holds only in-frame clones and misses some; the assay was immunoSEQ multiplex PCR. The data show some 38,000 clones, 88% seen once. This record belongs to a study of blood T cell repertoires in COVID-19. The chain carries TRBV3-1 (or the pseudogene TRBV3-2) and TRBJ1-2; a possible D gene is TRBD1 (5 bases). This receptor was obtained from a man between 65 and 85 years old with acute or convalescent COVID-19. Sequencing was done on a sample of peripheral blood. Here the CDR3 reads CASSQGDSGYTF. In DNA form, the CDR3 reads TGTGCCAGCAGCCAAGGGGACTCTGGCTACACCTTC.